This TCR beta chain was sequenced during a study of blood T cells in healthy people across ages. With a J-beta primer mix and a sample-barcoded 5' primer, a second PCR ran about 7 to 12 cycles. TCRdb passed the 5' RACE reads through MiXCR, listing each CDR3 protein once. Of 500,000 to 700,000 distinct CDR3 sequences in the sample, approximately 30% were seen once. There are many counts of this clonotype. Antigen: not known. Overall study results and limits: Observed TCR beta diversity showed a strong correlation with the percentage of naive T cells as measured by flow cytometry. Greater diversity and more naive CD4+ cells were seen in long-lived donors than in aged donors. The recorded TCR beta diversity per million T cells decreased in a roughly linear manner with age.

In germline, CDR1 is SGHVS, CDR2 FNYEAQ. The CDR3 is made up of 14 amino acids. Deletions cut 5 bases from V and 4 bases from J, with 12 bases between. Every donor gave 9 to 10 milliliters of peripheral blood. The rearrangement joins TRBV7-6 to TRBJ1-5; a possible D gene is TRBD1 (5 bases). Sequencing input: blood. This TCR came from a woman of 80 years or more in good health. This CDR3 reads CASSEGASNQPQHF. The DNA of the CDR3 is TGTGCCAGCAGCGAAGGGGCATCTAATCAGCCCCAGCATTTT.